One and the same sample provided the 24 T cell receptor beta chains below, sequenced in a study of T cells in Graves' hyperthyroidism and ophthalmopathy (dated by TCRdb to the late 2010s). Library preparation was by multiplex PCR. TCRdb lists the instrument as Illumina HiSeq 2000. Amplification of TCR beta CDR3 regions was carried out from RNA transcripts. A first-round RT-PCR of the TCR CDR3 used the HTBI primer set with the Qiagen OneStep RT-PCR kit. TCRdb reworked the public reads: Q25 trimming with fastp, MiXCR clone assembly, productive beta chains retained. Rows merge per CDR3 protein into single entries with the most common DNA and genes. The sample includes 300,000 to 400,000 distinct CDR3 sequences, with roughly 14% observed a single time. Clones ranked in the top ten supply more than 9.5% of the sample. The sequenced sample consisted of blood. These receptors were taken from a woman in her sixties with Graves' hyperthyroidism.

This clonotype has a count of ten or more. The chain couples TRBV3-1 to TRBJ1-4; D is perhaps TRBD1 (6 bases). This CDR3 has 15 amino acids. Trimming removed 0 bases at V and 6 bases at J, with 11 bases between. The germline V gene encodes CDR1 LGHDT and CDR2 YNNKEL (reference sequence). The CDR3 loop reads CASSQERGGDEKLFF. Here the CDR3 DNA reads TGTGCCAGCAGCCAAGAGAGGGGGGGAGATGAAAAACTGTTTTTT.

This clonotype has ten or more counts. The V call is TRBV2, the J call TRBJ2-7; D gene uncertain. Trimming cost V 7 bases and J 0 bases, with 13 bases left between them. From germline, CDR1 is SNHLY and CDR2 FYNNEI. The CDR3 covers 14 residues. As DNA, the CDR3 is TGTGCCAGCACGCTAGATGGGTCCTCCTACGAGCAGTACTTC. It is translated as CASTLDGSSYEQYF.

This clonotype was picked up many times. This sequence joins TRBV5-1 and TRBJ1-1, with TRBD1 as a possible D gene (6 bases). Germline CDR1 reads SGHRS; CDR2 reads YFSETQ. V lost 4 bases to trimming and J lost 5 bases, with 15 bases between them. This CDR3 region has 14 residues. Here the CDR3 DNA reads TGCGCCAGCAGCCAAACAGGGCAGGGGACTGAAGCTTTCTTT. It codes for CASSQTGQGTEAFF.

This clonotype was seen ten or more times. The rearrangement joins TRBV28 to TRBJ2-5; the D is unclear. Germline CDR1 is MDHEN and CDR2 is SYDVKM. Trimming removed 2 bases from V and 9 bases from J, with 10 bases in between. This CDR3 comprises 12 residues. CDR3 sequence (DNA): TGTGCCAGCAGTTTAGGTTCCCGGGCCCAGTACTTC. Translation: CASSLGSRAQYF.

This chain links TRBV6-5 with TRBJ2-2, with unresolved D. V was cut by 2 bases and J by 4 bases, with 5 bases left in between. Germline lookup yields CDR1 MNHEY and CDR2 SVGAGI. The CDR3 loop spans 13 amino acids. The CDR3 protein is CASSYRATGELFF. The DNA for the CDR3 is TGTGCCAGCAGTTACCGAGCCACCGGGGAGCTGTTTTTT.

Turning to this clonotype: The junction does not match germline at one end; this may be a read error. The chain's CDR3 is CASGLSAGPYEQYF. The CDR3 DNA reads TGCGCCAGCGGCTTGTCCGCAGGCCCCTACGAGCAGTACTTC. The J gene is TRBJ2-7, the V gene TRBV5-1; D uncertain. The CDR3 contains 14 residues. The germline CDR1 and CDR2 sequences are SGHRS and YFSETQ.

Many counts were recorded for this clonotype. The rearrangement joins TRBV28 to TRBJ1-1; weak D call: TRBD1 (5 bases). The CDR3 has 14 amino acids. CDR1 and CDR2 (germline): MDHEN, SYDVKM. V lost 6 bases to trimming and J lost 4 bases, with 15 bases between them. CDR3 sequence reads: CASRWRGVGTEAFF. CDR3 bases: TGTGCCAGCAGGTGGAGGGGTGTGGGCACTGAAGCTTTCTTT. Together with reference TRBV28 and TRBJ1-1, the CDR3 gives the full variable domain: DVKVTQSSRYLVKRTGEKVFLECVQDMDHENMFWYRQDPGLGLRLIYFSYDVKMKEKGDIPEGYSVSREKKERFSLILESASTNQTSMYLCASRWRGVGTEAFFGQGTRLTVV.

In its sample, this clonotype was seen many times. The V gene is TRBV12-3 or TRBV12-4, the J gene TRBJ2-1; the match to TRBD2 covers 8 bases. Germline trimming cut 5 bases from V and 5 bases from J; bases unmatched to any gene: 11. CDR3 length equals 16 residues. In DNA form, the CDR3 reads TGTGCCAGCAGTCCATTCTCTAGCGGGCTGGACAATGAGCAGTTCTTC. Translation: CASSPFSSGLDNEQFF.

This clonotype was counted ten times or more. CDR3 nucleotide sequence: TGTGCCAGCAGCCAAGCCGACCTGTGGGAGCAGTTCTTC. Translated, it gives CASSQADLWEQFF. The chain employs TRBV3-1 and TRBJ2-1; D is ambiguous. CDR3 length: 13 amino acids. The V gene's germline CDR1 is LGHDT and CDR2 YNNKEL (reference sequence). The V gene lost 1 base and the J gene lost 10 bases, with 11 bases spanning the gap.

This clonotype was observed many times. The DNA of the CDR3 is TGTGCCAGTAGTGACCCCGGACAGTTTCCCTACGAGCAGTACTTC. Amino acid sequence: CASSDPGQFPYEQYF. This chain links TRBV19 with TRBJ2-7, with D possibly TRBD1 on 6 matching bases. CDR1 is LNHDA, CDR2 SQIVND, per germline (reference sequence). V shed 5 bases and J shed 2 bases, with 16 bases lying between them. This CDR3 is 15 amino acids long.

This clonotype was observed a handful of times. In DNA form, the CDR3 reads TGTGCCAGCAGCTTATCTTCTGAAAAACTGTTTTTT. Protein product: CASSLSSEKLFF. The chain recombines TRBV7-2 with TRBJ1-4; D unresolved. Germline-derived CDR1 and CDR2 are SGHTA and FQGNSA. V lost 2 bases, J lost 7 bases, and 5 bases lay in between. There are 12 residues in the CDR3.

This clonotype has at least ten counts. The J gene is TRBJ1-5, the V gene TRBV2; 8 bases match TRBD1. The CDR3 totals 15 residues. Germline V gene lookup returns CDR1 SNHLY and CDR2 FYNNEI. The V and J ends lost 6 bases and 1 base, in that order; junction bases with no gene match: 5. Here the CDR3 reads CASRQGTGSNQPQHF. CDR3 in DNA: TGTGCCAGCAGGCAGGGGACAGGAAGCAATCAGCCCCAGCATTTT. Complete variable domain (other parts from reference TRBV2 and TRBJ1-5): EPEVTQTPSHQVTQMGQEVILRCVPISNHLYFYWYRQILGQKVEFLVSFYNNEISEKSEIFDDQFSVERPDGSNFTLKIRSTKLEDSAMYFCASRQGTGSNQPQHFGDGTRLSIL.

The genes are TRBV5-1 and TRBJ1-1; maybe TRBD1 (6 bases). Germline lookup yields CDR1 SGHRS and CDR2 YFSETQ. The CDR3 loop spans 14 amino acids. V was cut by 4 bases and J by 0 bases, with 10 bases left in between. The CDR3 DNA follows: TGCGCCAGCAGCACCGGGACATTGAACACTGAAGCTTTCTTT. The encoded protein is CASSTGTLNTEAFF.

This clonotype was counted ten times or more. The genes are TRBV12-3 or TRBV12-4 and TRBJ2-3; D uncertain. The CDR3 has 13 residues. V dropped 9 bases and J dropped 3 bases, with 13 bases sitting between them. CDR3 region: CASCSVGTDTQYF. DNA for the CDR3: TGTGCCAGTTGTTCGGTAGGGACAGATACGCAGTATTTT.

This clonotype was observed at least ten times. The V gene is TRBV11-2, the J gene TRBJ1-2, with 7 bases identical to TRBD1. The CDR3 runs 15 residues. CDR1 is SGHAT and CDR2 is FQNNGV in the germline V gene. V shed 5 bases, J shed 2 bases, and the junction held 8 bases outside the gene matches. CDR3 DNA: TGTGCCAGCAGCCGTCAAGGGACAGCAAACTATGGCTACACCTTC. Residues: CASSRQGTANYGYTF.

This clonotype was observed at least ten times. The chain has TRBV6-1 and TRBJ1-6, with D possibly matching TRBD1 (5 bases). CDR3 length: 16 residues. V was shortened by 2 bases and J by 0 bases, with 8 bases between the two germline ends. Germline loops: CDR1 MNHNS, CDR2 SASEGT. DNA of the CDR3: TGTGCCAGCAGTGAACTTGACAGCTCCTATAATTCACCCCTCCACTTT. It codes for CASSELDSSYNSPLHF.

Many counts were recorded for this clonotype. The chain recombines TRBV18 with TRBJ2-3; TRBD1 aligns across 10 bases. The V segment lost 3 bases and the J segment 4 bases; nucleotides outside the gene matches: 7. This CDR3 spans 16 amino acids. Looked up from germline, CDR1 is KGHSH and CDR2 is LQKENI. The CDR3 spells CASSPRQGAGSDTQYF. In nucleotides, the CDR3 is TGTGCCAGCTCACCGCGACAGGGGGCAGGGTCAGATACGCAGTATTTT. The complete variable domain, with remaining parts taken from reference TRBV18 and TRBJ2-3, reads NAGVMQNPRHLVRRRGQEARLRCSPMKGHSHVYWYRQLPEEGLKFMVYLQKENIIDESGMPKERFSAEFPKEGPSILRIQQVVRGDSAAYFCASSPRQGAGSDTQYFGPGTRLTVL.

This clonotype came up many times. The V and J genes are TRBV6-1 and TRBJ2-3, with 7 positions matching TRBD2. The CDR3 has 15 residues. The V segment lost 5 bases and the J segment 4 bases; nucleotides outside the gene matches: 9. Germline CDR1 and CDR2: MNHNS and SASEGT. This chain's CDR3 is CASSYEAGPADTQYF. In DNA form, the CDR3 reads TGTGCCAGCAGTTACGAAGCGGGACCCGCAGATACGCAGTATTTT.

In this sample, this clonotype turned up many times. The J gene is TRBJ2-7, the V gene TRBV5-1; 14 positions agree with TRBD2. Trimming took 4 bases from V and 5 from J; bases not matched to a gene: 5. There are 15 residues in the CDR3. The germline gives CDR1 SGHRS, CDR2 YFSETQ. CDR3 protein: CASSEGLAGVHEQYF. DNA of the CDR3: TGCGCCAGCAGCGAGGGACTAGCGGGAGTTCACGAGCAGTACTTC.

The gene calls are TRBV19 and TRBJ1-5; 9 nucleotides line up with TRBD1. CDR3 length equals 15 residues. J lost 4 bases, V lost 5 bases, and 6 bases had no gene match. Germline V lookup: CDR1 LNHDA, CDR2 SQIVND (reference sequence). The CDR3 spells CASSFLGTGNQPQHF. DNA for the CDR3: TGTGCCAGTAGTTTCCTCGGGACAGGGAATCAGCCCCAGCATTTT.

The chain joins TRBV4-1 to TRBJ1-4; no reliable D call. Trimming pared 6 bases from V and 3 bases from J, leaving 17 bases between. The CDR3 covers 16 residues. The germline CDR1 and CDR2 sequences are MGHRA and YSYEKL. This CDR3 reads CASRLTTGPPNEKLFF. The CDR3 DNA reads TGCGCCAGCAGACTCACCACCGGGCCCCCTAATGAAAAACTGTTTTTT.

This clonotype was seen ten or more times. The chain employs TRBV12-3 or TRBV12-4 and TRBJ1-4; TRBD1 matches at 7 bases. With 4 bases clipped from V and 0 bases from J, the junction kept 5 bases outside the gene matches. The CDR3 extends over 16 amino acids. Here the CDR3 reads CASSSQGDPTNEKLFF. The DNA for the CDR3 is TGTGCCAGCAGTTCCCAGGGGGACCCAACTAATGAAAAACTGTTTTTT.

This clonotype has more than one count but fewer than ten. This chain connects TRBV29-1 to TRBJ2-5; a weak D match, TRBD2 (5 bases). Germline loops: CDR1 SQVTM, CDR2 ANQGSEA. This CDR3 is 12 amino acids long. Trimming took off 6 bases at V and 1 base at J, with 9 bases between the two ends. The CDR3 reads CSVSAVQETQYF. For the CDR3, the DNA is TGCAGCGTATCAGCGGTCCAAGAGACCCAGTACTTC.

This clonotype was counted only a few times. The chain has TRBV12-5 and TRBJ2-1; 7 bases are shared with TRBD2. V trimming: 3 bases; J trimming: 1 base; junction bases outside the gene matches: 12. Germline CDR1 is LGHNT and CDR2 is FRNRAP. The CDR3 totals 18 residues. CDR3 DNA sequence: TGTGCTAGTGGTTTCGCCCCCTGGGGGGGGTATTCCTACAATGAGCAGTTCTTC. Translating it yields CASGFAPWGGYSYNEQFF.